The clone carrying this T cell receptor (beta chain) was picked up a small number of times. PCR amplification relied on 60 Vbeta primers (plus 13 Jbeta primers). Here immunoSEQ multiplex PCR was the method, and the copy in TCRdb shows in-frame clones only, minus some. The sample lists approximately 170,000 clones, around 80% occurring once. This specimen comes from a study of cytomegalovirus exposure and HLA in healthy donors. The CDR3 sequence is 16 residues long. Germline-derived CDR1 and CDR2 are MGHRA and YSYEKL. V shed 4 bases and J shed 4 bases, with 17 bases lying between them. The specimen sequenced was PBMCs. The chain couples TRBV4-1 to TRBJ1-3; D remains unclear. This TCR was sampled from a boy younger than 10 in good health and CMV-seronegative. The CDR3 spells CASSPAAVIRGNTIYF. In DNA form, the CDR3 reads TGCGCCAGCAGCCCGGCGGCCGTTATCAGAGGAAACACCATATATTTT.